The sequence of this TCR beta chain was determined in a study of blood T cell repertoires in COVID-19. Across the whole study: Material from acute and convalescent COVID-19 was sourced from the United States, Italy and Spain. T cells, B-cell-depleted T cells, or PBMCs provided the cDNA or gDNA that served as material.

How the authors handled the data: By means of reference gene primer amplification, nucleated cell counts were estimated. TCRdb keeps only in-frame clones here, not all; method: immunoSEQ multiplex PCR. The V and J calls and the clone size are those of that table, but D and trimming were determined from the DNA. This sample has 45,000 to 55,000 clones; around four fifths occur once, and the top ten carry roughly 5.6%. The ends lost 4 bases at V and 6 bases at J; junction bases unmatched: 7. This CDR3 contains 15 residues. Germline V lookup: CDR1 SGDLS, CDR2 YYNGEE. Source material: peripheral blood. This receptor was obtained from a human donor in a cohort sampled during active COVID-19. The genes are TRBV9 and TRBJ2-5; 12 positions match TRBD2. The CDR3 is CASSTHTSGGKTQYF. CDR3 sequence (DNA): TGTGCCAGCAGCACCCATACTAGCGGGGGGAAGACCCAGTACTTC.